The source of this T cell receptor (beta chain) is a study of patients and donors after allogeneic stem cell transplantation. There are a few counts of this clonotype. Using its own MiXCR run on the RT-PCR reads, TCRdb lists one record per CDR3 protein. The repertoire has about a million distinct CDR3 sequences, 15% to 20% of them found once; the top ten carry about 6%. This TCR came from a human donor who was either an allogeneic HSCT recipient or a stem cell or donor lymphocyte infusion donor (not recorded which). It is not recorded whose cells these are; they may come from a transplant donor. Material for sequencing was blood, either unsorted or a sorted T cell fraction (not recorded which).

The CDR3 is CSAHRLLAGVFDEQFF. CDR3 coding DNA: TGCAGCGCGCACCGCCTCCTAGCGGGAGTTTTCGATGAGCAGTTCTTC. The chain couples TRBV29-1 to TRBJ2-1; 10 nucleotides match TRBD2. Unmatched junction bases numbered 17, after V lost 7 bases and J lost 8 bases. Germline-derived CDR1 and CDR2 are SQVTM and ANQGSEA. The CDR3 sequence is 16 residues long.